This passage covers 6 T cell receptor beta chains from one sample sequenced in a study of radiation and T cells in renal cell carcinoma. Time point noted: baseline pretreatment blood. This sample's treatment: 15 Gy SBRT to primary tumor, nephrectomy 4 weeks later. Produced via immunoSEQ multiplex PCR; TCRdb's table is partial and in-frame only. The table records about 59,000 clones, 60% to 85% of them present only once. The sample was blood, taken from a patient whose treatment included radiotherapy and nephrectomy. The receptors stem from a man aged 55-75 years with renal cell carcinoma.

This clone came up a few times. The CDR3 loop is CAISGGQVTANSGANVLTF. The DNA of the CDR3 is TGTGCCATCAGTGGGGGACAGGTTACGGCAAACTCTGGGGCCAACGTCCTGACTTTC. The chain is built from TRBV10-3 and TRBJ2-6, with 8 nucleotides matching TRBD1. The germline CDR1 and CDR2 sequences are ENHRY and SYGVKD. There are 19 residues in the CDR3. The V gene end was trimmed by 4 bases and the J gene end by 0 bases; junction bases not matched to a gene: 11.

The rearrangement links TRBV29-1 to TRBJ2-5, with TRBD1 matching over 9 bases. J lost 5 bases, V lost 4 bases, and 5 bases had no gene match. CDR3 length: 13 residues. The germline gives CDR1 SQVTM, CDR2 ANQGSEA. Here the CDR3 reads CSVGDRDWETQYF. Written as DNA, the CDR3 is TGCAGCGTTGGGGACAGGGATTGGGAGACCCAGTACTTC.

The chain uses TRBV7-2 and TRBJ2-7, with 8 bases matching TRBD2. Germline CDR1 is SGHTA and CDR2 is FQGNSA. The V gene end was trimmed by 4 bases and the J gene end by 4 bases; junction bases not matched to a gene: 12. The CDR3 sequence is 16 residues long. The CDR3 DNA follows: TGTGCCAGCAGCTCGACCTTGGCGGGGGGCTGGTACGAGCAGTACTTC. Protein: CASSSTLAGGWYEQYF.

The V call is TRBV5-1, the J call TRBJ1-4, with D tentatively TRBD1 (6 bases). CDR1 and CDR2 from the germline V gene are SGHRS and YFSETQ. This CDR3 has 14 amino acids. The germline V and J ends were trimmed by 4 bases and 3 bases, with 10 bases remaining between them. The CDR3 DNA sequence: TGCGCCAGCAGCCTGGGGGGCCCTAATGAAAAACTGTTTTTT. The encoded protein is CASSLGGPNEKLFF. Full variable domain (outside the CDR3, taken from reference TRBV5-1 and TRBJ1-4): KAGVTQTPRYLIKTRGQQVTLSCSPISGHRSVSWYQQTPGQGLQFLFEYFSETQRNKGNFPGRFSGRQFSNSRSEMNVSTLELGDSALYLCASSLGGPNEKLFFGSGTQLSVL.

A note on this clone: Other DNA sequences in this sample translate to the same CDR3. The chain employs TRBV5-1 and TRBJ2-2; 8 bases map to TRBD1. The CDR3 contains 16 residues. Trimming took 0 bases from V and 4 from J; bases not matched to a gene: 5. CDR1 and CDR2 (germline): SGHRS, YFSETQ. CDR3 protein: CASSLAGGVGTGELFF. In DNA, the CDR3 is TGCGCCAGCAGCTTGGCAGGGGGCGTCGGCACCGGGGAGCTGTTTTTT. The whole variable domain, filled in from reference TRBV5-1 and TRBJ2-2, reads KAGVTQTPRYLIKTRGQQVTLSCSPISGHRSVSWYQQTPGQGLQFLFEYFSETQRNKGNFPGRFSGRQFSNSRSEMNVSTLELGDSALYLCASSLAGGVGTGELFFGEGSRLTVL.

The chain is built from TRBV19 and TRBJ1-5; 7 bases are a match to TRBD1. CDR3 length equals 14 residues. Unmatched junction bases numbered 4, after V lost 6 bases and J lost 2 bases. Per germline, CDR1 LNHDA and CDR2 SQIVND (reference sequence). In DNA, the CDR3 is TGTGCCAGTAGCAAGGACAGGCGCAATCAGCCCCAGCATTTT. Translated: CASSKDRRNQPQHF.